Following are 11 T cell receptor beta chains from one sample sequenced in a study of cytomegalovirus exposure and HLA in healthy donors. This PCR relied on a set of 60 Vbeta primers and 13 Jbeta primers. Using immunoSEQ multiplex PCR, the repertoire was profiled, and TCRdb retains in-frame clones only, with some absent. The sample includes 81,000 or so clones, approximately 75% seen only once; the top ten take around 4.3%. What was sequenced was PBMCs. All receptors derive from a man in his sixties in good health and CMV-seronegative.

This clone was seen a handful of times. V gene TRBV6-5 combines with J gene TRBJ1-4; 9 bases align to TRBD1. The CDR3 loop spans 14 amino acids. J lost 7 bases, V lost 6 bases, and 6 bases had no gene match. The germline CDR1 and CDR2 sequences are MNHEY and SVGAGI. The CDR3 here is CASRKTGGGEKLFF. In nucleotides, the CDR3 is TGTGCCAGCAGGAAGACAGGGGGGGGTGAAAAACTGTTTTTT.

This chain links TRBV25-1 with TRBJ2-7; 12 nucleotides line up with TRBD1. This CDR3 comprises 13 residues. V shed 10 bases, J shed 5 bases, and the junction held 6 bases outside the gene matches. Germline V CDR1 and CDR2: MGHDK, SYGVNS. This chain's CDR3 is CATTGTGGNEQYF. The CDR3 DNA sequence: TGTGCCACTACCGGGACAGGGGGCAACGAGCAGTACTTC.

The chain is built from TRBV6-5 and TRBJ2-5, with no clear D. Germline lookup yields CDR1 MNHEY and CDR2 SVGAGI. With 7 bases removed from V and 11 bases from J, the gap between germline ends came to 20 bases. CDR3 length: 13 amino acids. The CDR3 loop is CASKPALSYGQYF. For the CDR3, the DNA is TGTGCCAGCAAGCCAGCCCTCTCCTACGGGCAGTACTTC.

V is TRBV11-2 and J is TRBJ2-1; D perhaps matches TRBD2 (5 bases). This CDR3 is 14 amino acids long. Trimming pared 1 base from V and 6 bases from J, leaving 10 bases between. Germline V gene lookup returns CDR1 SGHAT and CDR2 FQNNGV. This chain's CDR3 is CASSLVTGVNEQFF. The DNA for the CDR3 is TGTGCCAGCAGCTTAGTGACCGGGGTCAATGAGCAGTTCTTC. Together with reference TRBV11-2 and TRBJ2-1, the CDR3 gives the full variable domain: EAGVAQSPRYKIIEKRQSVAFWCNPISGHATLYWYQQILGQGPKLLIQFQNNGVVDDSQLPKDRFSAERLKGVDSTLKIQPAKLEDSAVYLCASSLVTGVNEQFFGPGTRLTVL.

The CDR3 nucleotides are TGTGCCTGGAGTGTAGGACAGGGGAAAGGCTACACCTTC. It is translated as CAWSVGQGKGYTF. This chain connects TRBV30 to TRBJ1-2; 9 bases fit TRBD1. This CDR3 contains 13 residues. Per germline, CDR1 GTSNPN and CDR2 SVGIG (reference sequence). Germline trimming cut 0 bases from V and 8 bases from J; bases unmatched to any gene: 4.

This clone showed up just once. The rearrangement joins TRBV4-1 to TRBJ1-2, with TRBD1 as a possible D gene (6 bases). Germline lookup yields CDR1 MGHRA and CDR2 YSYEKL. V lost 0 bases to trimming and J lost 10 bases, with 18 bases between them. CDR3 size: 15 residues. CDR3 sequence (DNA): TGCGCCAGCAGCCAAGATCCGGGGGGGGCGAGGATCTACACCTTC. It is translated as CASSQDPGGARIYTF.

This chain joins TRBV9 and TRBJ1-3; 9 bases line up with TRBD1. CDR3 length: 17 residues. V lost 3 bases, J lost 4 bases, and 11 bases stayed unmatched. Germline CDR1 is SGDLS and CDR2 is YYNGEE. CDR3 nucleotide sequence: TGTGCCAGCAGCGCCCCGTCCGGGACAGGGAGAGGAAACACCATATATTTT. The encoded protein is CASSAPSGTGRGNTIYF.

The chain has TRBV18 and TRBJ1-5; D is undetermined. Per the germline V gene, CDR1 is KGHSH and CDR2 is LQKENI. The CDR3 contains 14 residues. The V gene lost 0 bases and the J gene lost 6 bases, with 9 bases spanning the gap. CDR3 loop: CASSPPDLGQPQHF. CDR3 DNA: TGTGCCAGCTCACCACCCGACTTGGGTCAGCCCCAGCATTTT. Together with reference TRBV18 and TRBJ1-5, the CDR3 gives the full variable domain: NAGVMQNPRHLVRRRGQEARLRCSPMKGHSHVYWYRQLPEEGLKFMVYLQKENIIDESGMPKERFSAEFPKEGPSILRIQQVVRGDSAAYFCASSPPDLGQPQHFGDGTRLSIL.

This chain's CDR3 is CASSVTGYGNTIYF. Here the CDR3 DNA reads TGTGCCAGCAGTGTGACAGGGTACGGAAACACCATATATTTT. The V call is TRBV6-1, the J call TRBJ1-3, with 7 bases fitting TRBD1. J lost 4 bases, V lost 4 bases, and 4 bases had no gene match. Germline CDR1 and CDR2: MNHNS and SASEGT. This CDR3 has 14 residues.

CDR3 nucleotides: TGTGCCAGCAGTTACTCGGCTAGCGGAGGGAATGAGCAGTTCTTC. Translated: CASSYSASGGNEQFF. The rearrangement uses TRBV6-6 and TRBJ2-1, with 7 bases lining up with TRBD2. With 0 bases clipped from V and 7 bases from J, the junction kept 6 bases outside the gene matches. The CDR3 totals 15 residues. Germline values: CDR1 MNHNY, CDR2 SVGAGI (reference sequence).

The chain combines TRBV6-5 with TRBJ1-1; D gene unclear. The CDR3 has 11 residues. Looked up from germline, CDR1 is MNHEY and CDR2 is SVGAGI. V shed 8 bases and J shed 0 bases, with 4 bases lying between them. The CDR3 DNA follows: TGTGCCAGCGGGCTGAACACTGAAGCTTTCTTT. Translating it yields CASGLNTEAFF.